This T cell receptor beta chain was captured by sequencing in a study of CD8 T cells in ankylosing spondylitis. Study results and caveats: Peripheral blood held disease-linked clones only at relatively low frequency, and these were CD8+. Seemingly distinctive of ankylosing spondylitis blood was a TCR beta motif formed by eight highly homologous variants.

The germline V gene encodes CDR1 MNHNS and CDR2 SASEGT. The CDR3 runs 16 residues. With 5 bases removed from V and 5 bases from J, the gap between germline ends came to 19 bases. Quantitative 5'-RACE with molecular barcodes generated TCR beta libraries. TCRdb independently ran MiXCR on the 5' RACE reads; one entry per CDR3 protein. The table has approximately 300,000 distinct CDR3 sequences, less than 25% seen once. As concerns this clonotype: Its antigen remains unidentified.

Sequenced: blood, either unsorted or a sorted T cell fraction (not recorded which). This rearrangement joins TRBV6-1 to TRBJ2-1, with D possibly matching TRBD2 (6 bases). The receptor's source is a female donor with ankylosing spondylitis or in good health (not recorded which). The CDR3: CASSHLPGGGDNEQFF. The CDR3 DNA sequence: TGTGCCAGCAGTCATCTTCCCGGGGGAGGCGACAATGAGCAGTTCTTC.